These T cell receptor beta chains were read from a single sample in a study of siplizumab effects on memory and regulatory T cells. Here immunoSEQ multiplex PCR was the method, and the copy in TCRdb shows in-frame clones only, minus some. In the table there are 50,000 to 60,000 clones, about 88% of which are singletons. The sample consisted of naive CD8+ T cells sorted from blood. Source of these receptors: a human donor in good health. Both conserved end residues are part of each CDR3. The order of the fields is J gene, clone size, V gene, D gene, CDR3 protein, CDR3 DNA. The D gene is left open where the match is weak. Clone size is stated in some rows and not others, as once, few, many or a class when expanded.

j_gene: TRBJ2-1; abundance: NA; v_gene: TRBV5-4; d_gene: NA; CDR3aa: CASSLYDNEQFF; CDR3nt: TGTGCCAGCAGCTTGTATGACAATGAGCAGTTCTTC
j_gene: TRBJ2-3; abundance: NA; v_gene: TRBV9; d_gene: TRBD1; CDR3aa: CASSAGTGVLGDTQYF; CDR3nt: TGTGCCAGCAGCGCGGGGACAGGGGTTCTTGGAGATACGCAGTATTTT
j_gene: TRBJ2-7; abundance: NA; v_gene: TRBV19; d_gene: TRBD1; CDR3aa: CASSSGGPYEQYF; CDR3nt: TGTGCCAGTAGTTCAGGGGGACCCTACGAGCAGTACTTC
j_gene: TRBJ1-2; abundance: few; v_gene: TRBV5-1; d_gene: TRBD1; CDR3aa: CASSRDSDYGYTF; CDR3nt: TGCGCCAGCAGCAGGGACAGCGACTATGGCTACACCTTC
j_gene: TRBJ2-2; abundance: NA; v_gene: TRBV5-1; d_gene: TRBD2; CDR3aa: CASSLGLAGDRTGELFF; CDR3nt: TGCGCCAGCAGCTTAGGACTAGCGGGAGACCGAACCGGGGAGCTGTTTTTT
j_gene: TRBJ2-7; abundance: NA; v_gene: TRBV9; d_gene: NA; CDR3aa: CASSVGVTLPSGEQYF; CDR3nt: TGTGCCAGCAGCGTAGGGGTCACTCTCCCTTCTGGCGAGCAGTACTTC
j_gene: TRBJ2-7; abundance: NA; v_gene: TRBV7-9; d_gene: TRBD2; CDR3aa: CASSPRLAGDLIYEQYF; CDR3nt: TGTGCCAGCAGCCCAAGACTAGCGGGGGATCTCATCTACGAGCAGTACTTC
j_gene: TRBJ1-1; abundance: NA; v_gene: TRBV5-1; d_gene: TRBD1; CDR3aa: CASSSSRTGGDTEAFF; CDR3nt: TGCGCCAGCAGCTCCTCCCGGACAGGGGGCGACACTGAAGCTTTCTTT
j_gene: TRBJ1-2; abundance: NA; v_gene: TRBV7-9; d_gene: NA; CDR3aa: CASSSGSTGGYTF; CDR3nt: TGTGCCAGCAGCTCAGGGTCGACCGGGGGCTACACCTTC
j_gene: TRBJ1-5; abundance: once; v_gene: TRBV6-6; d_gene: NA; CDR3aa: CASSYWGTGGLQPQHF; CDR3nt: TGTGCCAGCAGTTACTGGGGCACGGGGGGTCTTCAGCCCCAGCATTTT
j_gene: TRBJ2-7; abundance: few; v_gene: TRBV7-9; d_gene: TRBD2; CDR3aa: CASSTGLAGRPDEQYF; CDR3nt: TGTGCCAGCAGCACGGGACTAGCGGGGAGGCCTGACGAGCAGTACTTC
j_gene: TRBJ2-7; abundance: NA; v_gene: TRBV5-1; d_gene: NA; CDR3aa: CASSLSQGEQYF; CDR3nt: TGCGCCAGCAGCTTAAGTCAGGGCGAGCAGTACTTC
j_gene: TRBJ2-7; abundance: NA; v_gene: TRBV10-2; d_gene: TRBD2; CDR3aa: CASSGLAGARYEQYF; CDR3nt: TGCGCCAGCAGTGGGTTAGCGGGGGCCAGGTACGAGCAGTACTTC
j_gene: TRBJ2-1; abundance: once; v_gene: TRBV7-3; d_gene: TRBD2; CDR3aa: CASSFSSGGEYNEQFF; CDR3nt: TGTGCCAGCAGCTTTTCCAGCGGGGGGGAATACAATGAGCAGTTCTTC
j_gene: TRBJ2-3; abundance: NA; v_gene: TRBV4-1; d_gene: TRBD2; CDR3aa: CASSQALAGGWEAQYF; CDR3nt: TGCGCCAGCAGCCAAGCCCTAGCGGGAGGATGGGAGGCGCAGTATTTT
j_gene: TRBJ1-1; abundance: NA; v_gene: TRBV4-1; d_gene: NA; CDR3aa: CASSPTGTEAFF; CDR3nt: TGCGCCAGCAGTCCGACCGGGACAGAAGCTTTCTTT
j_gene: TRBJ2-5; abundance: NA; v_gene: TRBV21-1; d_gene: NA; CDR3aa: CASGGIVRETQYF; CDR3nt: TGTGCCAGCGGTGGTATCGTTCGGGAGACCCAGTACTTC
j_gene: TRBJ2-7; abundance: NA; v_gene: TRBV11-2; d_gene: NA; CDR3aa: CASSLVPGLSYEQYF; CDR3nt: TGTGCCAGCAGCTTAGTCCCCGGACTCTCTTACGAGCAGTACTTC
j_gene: TRBJ2-3; abundance: NA; v_gene: TRBV7-7; d_gene: TRBD2; CDR3aa: CASSSSGWDTQYF; CDR3nt: TGTGCCAGCAGCTCTAGCGGTTGGGATACGCAGTATTTT
j_gene: TRBJ2-1; abundance: NA; v_gene: TRBV6-5; d_gene: NA; CDR3aa: CASSSSYPDQRVF; CDR3nt: TGTGCCAGCAGTTCCTCGTATCCGGACCAGCGGGTCTTC
j_gene: TRBJ2-1; abundance: NA; v_gene: TRBV19; d_gene: NA; CDR3aa: CASSIITLVASRGTYNEQFF; CDR3nt: TGTGCCAGTAGTATAATCACTCTGGTAGCGAGCCGGGGCACCTACAATGAGCAGTTCTTC
j_gene: TRBJ1-1; abundance: NA; v_gene: TRBV5-6; d_gene: NA; CDR3aa: CASRGQPEGEAFF; CDR3nt: TGTGCCAGCAGAGGTCAGCCCGAAGGGGAAGCTTTCTTT
j_gene: TRBJ2-7; abundance: NA; v_gene: TRBV5-1; d_gene: NA; CDR3aa: CASSPPGALEQYF; CDR3nt: TGCGCCAGCAGTCCCCCGGGGGCTTTAGAGCAGTACTTC
j_gene: TRBJ1-2; abundance: NA; v_gene: TRBV27; d_gene: NA; CDR3aa: CASSTLLGNINYGYTF; CDR3nt: TGTGCCAGCAGCACCCTGTTGGGGAATATCAACTATGGCTACACCTTC
j_gene: TRBJ2-1; abundance: NA; v_gene: TRBV7-2; d_gene: NA; CDR3aa: CASREDLSEQFF; CDR3nt: TGTGCCAGCAGGGAGGATCTTTCTGAGCAGTTCTTC
j_gene: TRBJ1-2; abundance: few; v_gene: TRBV6-1; d_gene: NA; CDR3aa: CASPGPTYGYTF; CDR3nt: TGTGCCAGCCCAGGGCCGACCTATGGCTACACCTTC
j_gene: TRBJ2-1; abundance: NA; v_gene: TRBV10-3; d_gene: NA; CDR3aa: CAISDTELVKIHNEQFF; CDR3nt: TGTGCCATCAGTGATACTGAACTAGTGAAAATCCACAATGAGCAGTTCTTC
j_gene: TRBJ2-7; abundance: NA; v_gene: TRBV19; d_gene: NA; CDR3aa: CASGLAYEQYF; CDR3nt: TGTGCCAGCGGCCTAGCCTACGAGCAGTACTTC
j_gene: TRBJ2-3; abundance: once; v_gene: TRBV7-9; d_gene: NA; CDR3aa: CASSPGGATDTQYF; CDR3nt: TGTGCCAGCAGCCCAGGAGGAGCCACAGATACGCAGTATTTT
j_gene: TRBJ1-2; abundance: NA; v_gene: TRBV4-1; d_gene: NA; CDR3aa: CASSHREQSYGYTF; CDR3nt: TGCGCCAGCAGCCATAGGGAACAGTCCTATGGCTACACCTTC
j_gene: TRBJ2-1; abundance: NA; v_gene: TRBV27; d_gene: TRBD1; CDR3aa: CASSSRQGISYNEQFF; CDR3nt: TGTGCCAGCAGTTCCAGACAGGGAATCTCCTACAATGAGCAGTTCTTC